Below are 18 T cell receptor beta chains sequenced from a single sample in a study of OX40 agonist ivuxolimab in advanced cancers. Method: immunoSEQ multiplex PCR; TCRdb's copy keeps in-frame clones and lacks some. The sample lists approximately 60,000 clones; 70% to 90% were seen once. The material was CD4+ or CD8+ T cells sorted from blood, obtained in a trial of the OX40 agonist ivuxolimab. These receptors came from an adult with an advanced solid tumor such as melanoma, head and neck, liver or kidney cancer.

The sample holds one count of this clone. CDR3 DNA sequence: TGCGCCAGCAGCCCTGAGATGCGGCTCTCCTACGAGCAGTACTTC. Protein product: CASSPEMRLSYEQYF. The chain couples TRBV5-1 to TRBJ2-7, with unresolved D. Germline lookup yields CDR1 SGHRS and CDR2 YFSETQ. The V and J ends lost 4 bases and 0 bases respectively, with 14 bases between them. The CDR3 extends over 15 amino acids.

The chain couples TRBV2 to TRBJ1-4, with a tentative D call TRBD1 (5 bases). The CDR3 is 14 amino acids. The V end was cut by 7 bases, the J end by 7 bases, with 16 bases between. Germline CDR1 is SNHLY and CDR2 is FYNNEI. The CDR3 loop is CASTYRSRGEKLFF. CDR3 nucleotides: TGTGCCAGCACCTACAGGTCCAGAGGTGAAAAACTGTTTTTT.

CDR3 loop: CASSFAGGTNTGELFF. The CDR3 DNA is TGTGCCAGCAGCTTTGCGGGGGGCACCAACACCGGGGAGCTGTTTTTT. This chain links TRBV5-4 with TRBJ2-2, with 8 bases aligning to TRBD2. The germline V gene has CDR1 SGHNT and CDR2 YYREEE (reference sequence). The CDR3 loop spans 16 amino acids. The V and J ends lost 2 bases and 2 bases, in that order; junction bases with no gene match: 5.

V and J are TRBV6-1 and TRBJ1-4; 12 positions agree with TRBD1. CDR1 is MNHNS, CDR2 SASEGT, per germline. Trimming at V came to 10 bases and at J to 8 bases, leaving 11 bases not matched to a gene. This CDR3 region has 15 residues. Here the CDR3 DNA reads TGTGCCACATCCCGGGACAGGGGGCTGACAGAAAAACTGTTTTTT. It encodes CATSRDRGLTEKLFF.

The V gene is TRBV11-2, the J gene TRBJ2-1; D not resolved. CDR3 length equals 13 residues. With 5 bases removed from V and 0 bases from J, the gap between germline ends came to 5 bases. Germline V lookup: CDR1 SGHAT, CDR2 FQNNGV. The CDR3, as DNA: TGTGCCAGCAGCCCAACCTCCTACAATGAGCAGTTCTTC. Translating it yields CASSPTSYNEQFF.

The chain links TRBV19 to TRBJ2-1; D possibly corresponds to TRBD1 (6 bases). The V end lost 8 bases, the J end lost 3 bases, and 14 bases lay between the germline ends. Germline V gene data show CDR1 as LNHDA and CDR2 as SQIVND (reference sequence). The CDR3 length is 14 residues. CDR3 region: CASGAGAGYNEQFF. CDR3 DNA: TGTGCCAGTGGAGCAGGGGCGGGCTACAATGAGCAGTTCTTC. The entire variable domain, with the rest obtained from reference TRBV19 and TRBJ2-1, is as follows: DGGITQSPKYLFRKEGQNVTLSCEQNLNHDAMYWYRQDPGQGLRLIYYSQIVNDFQKGDIAEGYSVSREKKESFPLTVTSAQKNPTAFYLCASGAGAGYNEQFFGPGTRLTVL.

In its sample, this clone was seen a few times. V is TRBV9 and J is TRBJ1-5; D is ambiguous. The germline V and J ends were trimmed by 4 bases and 9 bases, with 17 bases remaining between them. The CDR3 extends over 14 amino acids. Per germline, CDR1 SGDLS and CDR2 YYNGEE. The CDR3 DNA sequence: TGTGCCAGCAGCCAAAGCGGGTGGGGAGGGCCCCAGCATTTT. Translating it yields CASSQSGWGGPQHF. The complete variable domain, with remaining parts taken from reference TRBV9 and TRBJ1-5, reads DSGVTQTPKHLITATGQRVTLRCSPRSGDLSVYWYQQSLDQGLQFLIQYYNGEERAKGNILERFSAQQFPDLHSELNLSSLELGDSALYFCASSQSGWGGPQHFGDGTRLSIL.

This chain's CDR3 is CASSPGQGASTGELFF. The CDR3, as DNA: TGTGCCAGCAGCCCGGGACAGGGGGCGAGCACCGGGGAGCTGTTTTTT. V and J are TRBV7-2 and TRBJ2-2, with TRBD1 identical over 12 bases. Germline CDR1 and CDR2: SGHTA and FQGNSA. The J segment lost 4 bases and the V segment lost 5 bases, leaving 5 bases of the junction unmatched. The CDR3 is made up of 16 amino acids.

The chain has TRBV18 and TRBJ2-7, with 7 bases lining up with TRBD1. Trimming at V came to 3 bases and at J to 3 bases, leaving 8 bases not matched to a gene. Per the germline V gene, CDR1 is KGHSH and CDR2 is LQKENI. This CDR3 has 15 amino acids. The CDR3 here is CASSPSRTGVYEQYF. The CDR3 nucleotides read TGTGCCAGCTCACCTTCCAGGACAGGTGTCTACGAGCAGTACTTC.

The chain carries TRBV9 and TRBJ1-3, with 8 bases matching TRBD1. The length of the CDR3 is 15 residues. The ends lost 2 bases at V and 3 bases at J; junction bases unmatched: 4. In germline, CDR1 is SGDLS, CDR2 YYNGEE. This chain's CDR3 is CASSVRTGNGNTIYF. The CDR3 region has the DNA TGTGCCAGCAGCGTGCGGACAGGGAATGGAAACACCATATATTTT.

The chain carries TRBV28 and TRBJ2-3; 12 nucleotides line up with TRBD2. Trimming took 3 bases from V and 11 from J; bases not matched to a gene: 18. The CDR3 consists of 18 residues. Germline values: CDR1 MDHEN, CDR2 SYDVKM. The CDR3 nucleotides are TGTGCCAGCAGTTTGGCGGACCTTCTAGCGGGAGGGCCGGAGAAGCAGTATTTT. It yields the protein CASSLADLLAGGPEKQYF. Combining the CDR3 with reference TRBV28 and TRBJ2-3 gives the whole variable domain DVKVTQSSRYLVKRTGEKVFLECVQDMDHENMFWYRQDPGLGLRLIYFSYDVKMKEKGDIPEGYSVSREKKERFSLILESASTNQTSMYLCASSLADLLAGGPEKQYFGPGTRLTVL.

The rearrangement uses TRBV7-9 and TRBJ2-5; D uncertain. The CDR3 sequence is 12 residues long. V was cut by 4 bases and J by 7 bases, with 10 bases left in between. The germline V gene has CDR1 SEHNR and CDR2 FQNEAQ (reference sequence). CDR3 loop: CASSSISVTQYF. CDR3 nucleotide sequence: TGTGCCAGCAGCTCTATCAGCGTGACCCAGTACTTC.

This clone was found once. This chain uses TRBV21-1 with TRBJ2-7; the D call TRBD1 from the table was never checked on the DNA. TRBV21-1 is listed as a pseudogene. This CDR3 spans 15 amino acids. The DNA for the CDR3 is TGTGCCAGCAGCAACGGCTCAGGGGGATCCTACGAGCAGTACTTC. This encodes CASSNGSGGSYEQYF.

This clone occurred a few times. This chain connects TRBV29-1 to TRBJ2-7; D remains unclear. The CDR3 runs to 13 residues. V was clipped by 7 bases and J by 0 bases, with 13 bases between them. Germline V gene sequence: CDR1 SQVTM, CDR2 ANQGSEA. This CDR3 is CSAAIRPSYEQYF. The CDR3 DNA is TGCAGCGCTGCGATTAGGCCCTCCTACGAGCAGTACTTC.

A few counts support this clone. The chain combines TRBV14 with TRBJ1-2; D gene uncertain. Germline CDR1 is SGHDN and CDR2 is FVKESK. The CDR3 length is 15 residues. Trimming took 0 bases from V and 2 from J, leaving 10 bases between them. CDR3 nucleotide sequence: TGTGCCAGCAGCCAAGACGCAGACTCCAACTATGGCTACACCTTC. It yields the protein CASSQDADSNYGYTF.

This sequence joins TRBV7-2 and TRBJ2-6; 9 positions match TRBD1. V gave up 5 bases and J gave up 2 bases; unmatched junction bases: 7. CDR3 size: 17 residues. Germline CDR1 is SGHTA and CDR2 is FQGNSA. The CDR3 protein is CASSRNRGPTGANVLTF. CDR3 sequence (DNA): TGTGCCAGCAGCAGAAACAGGGGGCCGACTGGGGCCAACGTCCTGACTTTC.

The V gene is TRBV6-1, the J gene TRBJ1-2; possibly TRBD1 for D (6 bases). The ends were cut back, 6 bases at V and 8 bases at J, with 16 bases in the middle. Germline CDR1 and CDR2: MNHNS and SASEGT. The CDR3 is 13 amino acids. CDR3 sequence reads: CASSVQGAYGYTF. Here the CDR3 DNA reads TGTGCCAGCAGCGTACAGGGTGCCTACGGCTACACCTTC.

This sequence joins TRBV27 and TRBJ2-1, with 11 positions matching TRBD2. V trimming: 2 bases; J trimming: 10 bases; junction bases outside the gene matches: 10. The germline gives CDR1 MNHEY, CDR2 SMNVEV (reference sequence). The CDR3 consists of 16 residues. The CDR3 region has the DNA TGTGCCAGCAGTTTACGACAGGGACTAGCGGTTGAAGAGCAGTTCTTC. Protein product: CASSLRQGLAVEEQFF.